This T cell receptor (beta chain) was sequenced in a study of regulatory T cells in long-lasting Graves disease. Study results and caveats: Newly diagnosed patients had higher TCR diversity than persistent Graves' patients did.

Indicated time point: persistent/refractory GD, antithyroid drugs over 5 years with positive TRAb. After RNA was extracted from PBMCs, the TCR library was made from it. This clonotype was counted ten times or more. Its specificity is not known. Library construction for TCR beta used iRepertoire HTBI primers and Arm-PCR of CDR3 regions. Methods used by the authors: Identification yielded approximately 67 TRBV and 14 TRBJ segments across samples. From the multiplex PCR reads, TCRdb called clonotypes with MiXCR, one entry per CDR3 protein. These V and J calls originate from TCRdb's pipeline instead of the authors' own analysis. The table includes hundreds of thousands of distinct CDR3 sequences, about 20% detected once. Sequenced here: peripheral blood mononuclear cells (PBMCs), sampled when the disease was refractory, from a patient treated with antithyroid drugs. The sequence derives from a female donor with Graves disease.

In nucleotides, the CDR3 is TGTGCCAGCAGCTTCCGGACTTACGGGGGAACGAACACTGAAGCTTTCTTT. Protein sequence: CASSFRTYGGTNTEAFF. The chain combines TRBV5-6 with TRBJ1-1; TRBD1 is a possible D gene (5 bases). The CDR3 has 17 residues. V was clipped by 2 bases and J by 1 base, with 18 bases between them. CDR1 SGHDT and CDR2 YYEEEE come from the germline V gene.